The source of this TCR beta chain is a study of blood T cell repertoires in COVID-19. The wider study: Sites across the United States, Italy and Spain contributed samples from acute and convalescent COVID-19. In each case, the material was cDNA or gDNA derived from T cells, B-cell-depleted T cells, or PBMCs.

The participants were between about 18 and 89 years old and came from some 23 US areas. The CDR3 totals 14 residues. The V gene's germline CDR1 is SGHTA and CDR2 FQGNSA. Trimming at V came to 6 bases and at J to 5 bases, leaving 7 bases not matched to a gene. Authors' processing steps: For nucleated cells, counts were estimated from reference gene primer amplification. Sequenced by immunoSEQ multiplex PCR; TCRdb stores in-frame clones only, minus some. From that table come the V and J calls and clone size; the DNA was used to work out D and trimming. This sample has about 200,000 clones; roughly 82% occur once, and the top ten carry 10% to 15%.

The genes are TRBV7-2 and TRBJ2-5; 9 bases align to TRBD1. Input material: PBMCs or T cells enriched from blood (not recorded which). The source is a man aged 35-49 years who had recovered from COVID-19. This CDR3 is CASRETGGGETQYF. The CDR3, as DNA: TGTGCCAGCAGGGAAACAGGGGGCGGTGAGACCCAGTACTTC.